One sample yielded the 30 T cell receptor beta chains listed below, sequenced in a study of T-cell reconstitution after alpha-beta-depleted transplantation in children. Unique molecular identifiers were used to barcode this TCRbeta library. TCRdb used MiXCR to reprocess the PCR reads, holding one entry per CDR3 protein. Of 700,000 to 950,000 distinct CDR3 sequences in the sample, about 15% were seen once. The source material was PBMCs, mostly from graft donor cells, sampled 360 days after TCRalphabeta/CD19-depleted stem cell transplant. Receptor source: a male patient younger than 18 who had a stem cell transplant for acute lymphoblastic leukemia, so the T cells may come from the graft donor.

At least ten counts were recorded for this clonotype. The V gene is TRBV6-2 or TRBV6-3, the J gene TRBJ1-5, with D hard to call. The ends were cut back, 6 bases at V and 2 bases at J, with 11 bases in the middle. Looked up from germline, CDR1 is MNHEY and CDR2 is SVGEGT. The CDR3 covers 14 residues. CDR3 sequence (DNA): TGTGCCAGCAGAAGGACCGGGGGCAATCAGCCCCAGCATTTT. Translated: CASRRTGGNQPQHF.

This clonotype was counted between two and nine times. The rearrangement uses TRBV6-5 and TRBJ1-4; no clear D. Per germline, CDR1 MNHEY and CDR2 SVGAGI. The CDR3 spans 13 residues. V lost 6 bases and J 8 bases, leaving 13 bases between the germline ends. CDR3 region: CASSGGRGEKLFF. Here the CDR3 DNA reads TGTGCCAGCAGCGGAGGGCGCGGGGAAAAACTGTTTTTT.

The V and J genes are TRBV20-1 and TRBJ2-5; a possible D gene is TRBD2 (5 bases). The CDR3 is 14 residues long. Trimming removed 1 base at V and 5 bases at J, with 14 bases between. Germline CDR1 reads DFQATT; CDR2 reads SNEGSKA (reference sequence). This CDR3 reads CSARGRGAFETQYF. CDR3 sequence (DNA): TGCAGTGCTAGAGGACGGGGAGCGTTTGAGACCCAGTACTTC.

The chain joins TRBV5-1 to TRBJ2-6; D is perhaps TRBD1 (5 bases). CDR3 length equals 14 residues. V lost 4 bases to trimming and J lost 6 bases, with 11 bases between them. Germline CDR1 SGHRS, CDR2 YFSETQ. CDR3 in amino acids: CASSRQNSANVLTF. In DNA form, the CDR3 reads TGCGCCAGCAGCCGACAGAACTCGGCCAACGTCCTGACTTTC.

This chain joins TRBV19 and TRBJ2-2, with 9 bases matching TRBD1. The length of the CDR3 is 14 residues. V lost 9 bases to trimming and J lost 6 bases; unmatched junction nucleotides: 8. Germline CDR1 and CDR2: LNHDA and SQIVND (reference sequence). Written as DNA, the CDR3 is TGTGCCAGCAAGGACAGGGGAAGAGCCGGGGAGCTGTTTTTT. Residues: CASKDRGRAGELFF.

This chain uses TRBV20-1 with TRBJ1-5, with 7 bases matching TRBD1. Germline V gives CDR1 DFQATT, CDR2 SNEGSKA (reference sequence). With V trimmed by 8 bases and J by 0 bases, 4 bases remained unmatched. The length of the CDR3 is 13 residues. CDR3 loop: CSSQGDSNQPQHF. DNA for the CDR3: TGCAGTTCGCAGGGGGATAGCAATCAGCCCCAGCATTTT.

A few counts support this clonotype. CDR3 in DNA: TGCGCCAGCAGCCAACATACAGGGACTTCCTACGAGCAGTACTTC. As protein: CASSQHTGTSYEQYF. The genes are TRBV4-1 and TRBJ2-7; D tentatively reads TRBD1 or TRBD2 (6 bases each). This CDR3 comprises 15 residues. Trimming left V 2 bases short and J 1 base short, with 12 bases between. From germline, CDR1 is MGHRA and CDR2 YSYEKL.

This chain uses TRBV18 with TRBJ2-1; 14 bases are shared with TRBD2. This CDR3 is 15 amino acids long. Germline trimming cut 4 bases from V and 8 bases from J; bases unmatched to any gene: 4. The germline gives CDR1 KGHSH, CDR2 LQKENI. This CDR3 reads CASSQTSGRADEQFF. In nucleotides, the CDR3 is TGTGCCAGCTCACAGACTAGCGGGAGGGCCGATGAGCAGTTCTTC.

The CDR3 nucleotides are TGTGCCAGCAGCATACGGAGGGAGCAGTACTTC. It translates to CASSIRREQYF. The chain recombines TRBV11-2 with TRBJ2-7; possibly TRBD2 for D (5 bases). The CDR3 totals 11 residues. Germline V lookup: CDR1 SGHAT, CDR2 FQNNGV. Trimming pared 5 bases from V and 7 bases from J, leaving 9 bases between.

The chain recombines TRBV5-1 with TRBJ2-3; the D gene could be TRBD1 or TRBD2 (5 bases each). The CDR3 consists of 15 residues. Germline CDR1 SGHRS, CDR2 YFSETQ. Deletions cut 4 bases from V and 4 bases from J, with 16 bases between. The CDR3, as DNA: TGCGCCAGCAGCCTGGGGGTTGGGGTCGCAGATACGCAGTATTTT. Amino acids: CASSLGVGVADTQYF.

This clonotype was seen only a few times. The chain uses TRBV5-1 and TRBJ2-7; D might be TRBD2 (6 bases). The V end lost 3 bases, the J end lost 3 bases, and 10 bases lay between the germline ends. This CDR3 spans 13 amino acids. Germline lookup yields CDR1 SGHRS and CDR2 YFSETQ. CDR3 in DNA: TGCGCCAGCAGCTCCCAGGAGGGCTACGAGCAGTACTTC. Its translation is CASSSQEGYEQYF.

V is TRBV5-1 and J is TRBJ2-7; no clear D gene. Germline-derived CDR1 and CDR2 are SGHRS and YFSETQ. V was shortened by 0 bases and J by 0 bases, with 10 bases between the two germline ends. The CDR3 loop spans 15 amino acids. CDR3 sequence: CASSLALVSSYEQYF. Here the CDR3 DNA reads TGCGCCAGCAGCTTGGCCCTTGTTAGCTCCTACGAGCAGTACTTC.

This clonotype was seen just once. V usage is TRBV7-9 and J usage is TRBJ2-2; possibly TRBD1 or TRBD2 for D (5 bases each). CDR3 size: 15 residues. Trimming pared 4 bases from V and 6 bases from J, leaving 15 bases between. Per germline, CDR1 SEHNR and CDR2 FQNEAQ (reference sequence). The CDR3 region has the DNA TGTGCCAGCAGCTCCGGTGGTGGGGGATCCGGGGAGCTGTTTTTT. Amino acids: CASSSGGGGSGELFF.

The rearrangement uses TRBV12-3 or TRBV12-4 and TRBJ2-5; perhaps TRBD1 as D (6 bases). The CDR3 runs 14 residues. V was trimmed by 7 bases and J by 3 bases, leaving 15 bases between them. CDR3 sequence reads: CASISQGLEETQYF. CDR3 bases: TGTGCCAGCATTTCCCAGGGGTTAGAAGAGACCCAGTACTTC.

This clonotype was seen more than once but under ten times. The chain uses TRBV5-1 and TRBJ2-1, with TRBD1 identical over 7 bases. The trim removed 5 bases at V and 5 bases at J, leaving 7 bases unmatched. The germline V gene encodes CDR1 SGHRS and CDR2 YFSETQ. The CDR3 loop spans 14 amino acids. The CDR3 DNA is TGCGCCAGCAGTATCCGGGACAGCCACAATGAGCAGTTCTTC. Amino acids: CASSIRDSHNEQFF.

The chain combines TRBV5-1 with TRBJ1-5, with 8 positions matching TRBD1. V lost 1 base to trimming and J lost 3 bases; unmatched junction nucleotides: 6. The CDR3 is 16 residues long. Germline lookup yields CDR1 SGHRS and CDR2 YFSETQ. The CDR3 DNA follows: TGCGCCAGCAGCTTGCTCCCGGGACAGGTCAATCAGCCCCAGCATTTT. Its protein product is CASSLLPGQVNQPQHF.

This clonotype appeared many times. Written as DNA, the CDR3 is TGTGCCAGCAGTTGGCAGGGCTATCCAGATACGCAGTATTTT. The encoded protein is CASSWQGYPDTQYF. The chain joins TRBV12-3 or TRBV12-4 to TRBJ2-3, with TRBD1 as a possible D gene (5 bases). The V gene lost 4 bases and the J gene lost 4 bases, with 12 bases spanning the gap. The CDR3 covers 14 residues.

This clonotype has just a few counts. V gene TRBV5-1 combines with J gene TRBJ2-7, with D unclear. From germline, CDR1 is SGHRS and CDR2 YFSETQ. This CDR3 contains 13 residues. Trimming shortened V by 4 bases and J by 3 bases, and 11 bases separated the two germline ends. CDR3 nucleotides: TGCGCCAGCAGCCCGGCCTCCTTCTACGAGCAGTACTTC. Its protein product is CASSPASFYEQYF.

The chain is built from TRBV4-1 and TRBJ1-2, with 8 bases identical to TRBD1. The CDR3 runs to 17 residues. The V gene's germline CDR1 is MGHRA and CDR2 YSYEKL. V shed 2 bases, J shed 2 bases, and the junction held 10 bases outside the gene matches. CDR3 nucleotides: TGCGCCAGCAGCCAATTGCCGCAGGGGGCGTTGAACTATGGCTACACCTTC. It translates to CASSQLPQGALNYGYTF.

The chain employs TRBV20-1 and TRBJ2-2, with 7 positions matching TRBD2. Germline trimming cut 0 bases from V and 7 bases from J; bases unmatched to any gene: 11. The CDR3 runs to 16 residues. Per the germline V gene, CDR1 is DFQATT and CDR2 is SNEGSKA (reference sequence). This chain's CDR3 is CSARDPWREYGGELFF. The CDR3, as DNA: TGCAGTGCTAGAGATCCCTGGCGGGAGTACGGCGGGGAGCTGTTTTTT.

V and J are TRBV12-3 or TRBV12-4 and TRBJ2-3; D unclear. The CDR3 spans 12 residues. V dropped 11 bases and J dropped 0 bases, with 9 bases sitting between them. CDR3 sequence (DNA): TGTGCCTTACAAACTAGCACAGATACGCAGTATTTT. It specifies CALQTSTDTQYF.

The rearrangement links TRBV10-1 to TRBJ2-7; D unclear. This CDR3 spans 14 amino acids. Germline V CDR1 and CDR2: WNHNN, SYGVQD (reference sequence). V lost 3 bases and J 5 bases, leaving 14 bases between the germline ends. This chain's CDR3 is CASSDPERVDEQYF. CDR3 in DNA: TGCGCCAGCAGTGACCCTGAAAGGGTCGACGAGCAGTACTTC.

The gene calls are TRBV15 and TRBJ2-3; D is perhaps TRBD2 (6 bases). The CDR3 is made up of 17 amino acids. Germline assignment: CDR1 LNHNV and CDR2 YYDKDF (reference sequence). This CDR3 is CTSSILFGGTGTDTQYF. Written as DNA, the CDR3 is TGTACCAGCAGCATCCTCTTTGGAGGGACCGGCACAGATACGCAGTATTTT.

This chain connects TRBV5-1 to TRBJ2-7; 11 bases match TRBD2. CDR1 and CDR2 from the germline V gene are SGHRS and YFSETQ. The V and J ends lost 3 bases and 5 bases, in that order; junction bases with no gene match: 4. The CDR3 is made up of 14 amino acids. Here the CDR3 DNA reads TGCGCCAGCAGCTCGGGACTAGCGGTGCACGAGCAGTACTTC. Its protein is CASSSGLAVHEQYF.

The rearrangement uses TRBV4-1 and TRBJ2-1, with 13 bases aligning to TRBD2. J gave up 3 bases and V 3 bases, and 5 bases lay outside the gene matches. Per the germline V gene, CDR1 is MGHRA and CDR2 is YSYEKL. This CDR3 spans 17 amino acids. DNA of the CDR3: TGCGCCAGCAGCCAGGGGGGGACTAGCGGGAACTACAATGAGCAGTTCTTC. This gives the protein CASSQGGTSGNYNEQFF.

The gene calls are TRBV29-1 and TRBJ1-1; D may be TRBD1 (6 bases). Between the trimmed V and J ends, which lost 0 bases and 10 bases, there was a span of 12 bases. This CDR3 is 12 amino acids long. Germline CDR1 and CDR2: SQVTM and ANQGSEA. CDR3 DNA sequence: TGCAGCGTTGAAGATCGGGGGCTGGCAGCTTTCTTT. Translation: CSVEDRGLAAFF.

Concerning this clonotype: A junction boundary mismatches the germline segment, possibly from a read error. The chain combines TRBV7-2 with TRBJ2-5; D possibly uses TRBD1 or TRBD2 (5 bases each). CDR1 and CDR2 (germline): SGHTA, FQGNSA. The CDR3 is made up of 16 amino acids. CDR3 sequence (DNA): TGTGCCAGCATCTTAGTTTTCGGGGCCTCCCAAGAGACCCAGTACTTC. Amino acids: CASILVFGASQETQYF.

The chain combines TRBV5-1 with TRBJ2-2, with 8 bases lining up with TRBD2. The CDR3 is 17 amino acids. The V gene's germline CDR1 is SGHRS and CDR2 YFSETQ. V was clipped by 0 bases and J by 5 bases; unmatched bases: 9. The CDR3 DNA reads TGCGCCAGCAGCTTGGTGGCTTATAGCGGGAAAACCGGGGAGCTGTTTTTT. It is translated as CASSLVAYSGKTGELFF. Supplemented by reference TRBV5-1 and TRBJ2-2, the full variable domain reads KAGVTQTPRYLIKTRGQQVTLSCSPISGHRSVSWYQQTPGQGLQFLFEYFSETQRNKGNFPGRFSGRQFSNSRSEMNVSTLELGDSALYLCASSLVAYSGKTGELFFGEGSRLTVL.

This clonotype was seen at least ten times. This chain connects TRBV29-1 to TRBJ2-7, with no clear D. CDR1 and CDR2 from the germline V gene are SQVTM and ANQGSEA. V shed 0 bases and J shed 3 bases, with 6 bases lying between them. There are 12 residues in the CDR3. The CDR3 coding sequence is TGCAGCGTTGAAGAAAGGGACTACGAGCAGTACTTC. Translating it yields CSVEERDYEQYF.

The rearrangement joins TRBV14 to TRBJ1-1, with D uncertain. This CDR3 comprises 16 residues. V was cut by 4 bases and J by 5 bases, with 20 bases left in between. Germline-derived CDR1 and CDR2 are SGHDN and FVKESK. The CDR3 spells CASSPVGGYVGTEAFF. CDR3 nucleotides: TGTGCCAGCAGCCCCGTAGGAGGGTACGTGGGGACTGAAGCTTTCTTT.